This passage covers 28 T cell receptor beta chains from one sample sequenced in a study of blood T cell repertoires in COVID-19. TCRdb keeps only in-frame clones here, not all; method: immunoSEQ multiplex PCR. Among roughly 160,000 clones listed, 90% were seen once. Sequencing was performed on peripheral blood. The receptors originated from a man in his fifties or sixties with acute or convalescent COVID-19.

DNA for the CDR3: TGCGCCAGCAGCCCCGTCGGCCGAGACAGAGGAGGGGAAAAACTGTTTTTT. Encoded protein: CASSPVGRDRGGEKLFF. V usage is TRBV4-1 and J usage is TRBJ1-4; D is possibly TRBD1 (5 bases). The CDR3 is 17 amino acids. The germline V gene encodes CDR1 MGHRA and CDR2 YSYEKL. The V gene lost 4 bases and the J gene lost 8 bases, with 23 bases spanning the gap.

The chain is built from TRBV9 and TRBJ2-1; 7 bases map to TRBD2. The CDR3 length is 15 residues. CDR1 is SGDLS and CDR2 is YYNGEE in the germline V gene. The J segment lost 5 bases and the V segment lost 4 bases, leaving 9 bases of the junction unmatched. This chain's CDR3 is CASSLSGGGNNEQFF. The CDR3 DNA follows: TGTGCCAGCAGCCTCAGTGGGGGGGGAAACAATGAGCAGTTCTTC.

This chain uses TRBV28 with TRBJ1-6, with TRBD1 identical over 8 bases. The V segment lost 6 bases and the J segment 8 bases; nucleotides outside the gene matches: 6. This CDR3 has 14 amino acids. Germline lookup yields CDR1 MDHEN and CDR2 SYDVKM. The CDR3 spells CASSFRQGYSPLHF. In DNA, the CDR3 is TGTGCCAGCAGCTTTCGACAGGGGTATTCACCCCTCCACTTT.

The chain employs TRBV15 and TRBJ1-1; 9 bases map to TRBD1. The CDR3 is 15 residues long. The germline V gene has CDR1 LNHNV and CDR2 YYDKDF (reference sequence). J lost 5 bases, V lost 1 base, and 5 bases had no gene match. This chain's CDR3 is CATSRGGTGRTEAFF. The DNA for the CDR3 is TGTGCCACCAGCAGAGGAGGGACAGGGAGGACTGAAGCTTTCTTT.

The rearrangement uses TRBV18 and TRBJ2-2; TRBD2 is a possible D gene (6 bases). Deletions cut 2 bases from V and 6 bases from J, with 13 bases between. The CDR3 length is 15 residues. Germline V gene data show CDR1 as KGHSH and CDR2 as LQKENI. The CDR3 region has the DNA TGTGCCAGCTCACCAGGCGGGACCCAAGCCGGGGAGCTGTTTTTT. As protein: CASSPGGTQAGELFF. Drawing the rest from reference TRBV18 and TRBJ2-2, the complete variable domain is NAGVMQNPRHLVRRRGQEARLRCSPMKGHSHVYWYRQLPEEGLKFMVYLQKENIIDESGMPKERFSAEFPKEGPSILRIQQVVRGDSAAYFCASSPGGTQAGELFFGEGSRLTVL.

The rearrangement links TRBV19 to TRBJ2-2; the match to TRBD1 covers 9 bases. CDR3 size: 14 residues. Per germline, CDR1 LNHDA and CDR2 SQIVND (reference sequence). V lost 5 bases to trimming and J lost 4 bases; unmatched junction nucleotides: 2. DNA of the CDR3: TGTGCCAGTAGTCTGGGACAGGGCACCGGGGAGCTGTTTTTT. It is translated as CASSLGQGTGELFF.

This CDR3 is CASNRDTNTDTQYF. Here the CDR3 DNA reads TGTGCCTCCAACCGGGACACAAACACAGATACGCAGTATTTT. This chain joins TRBV6-5 and TRBJ2-3; D is perhaps TRBD1 (6 bases). The CDR3 is 14 residues long. Germline V lookup: CDR1 MNHEY, CDR2 SVGAGI. V lost 11 bases and J 2 bases, leaving 17 bases between the germline ends.

This chain joins TRBV5-8 and TRBJ2-3; unclear D gene. CDR1 is SGHTS, CDR2 YDEGEE, per germline. The CDR3 consists of 13 residues. Trimming removed 1 base at V and 7 bases at J, with 10 bases between. CDR3 sequence: CASSLSPKNTQYF. CDR3 in DNA: TGTGCCAGCAGCTTGAGCCCTAAGAATACGCAGTATTTT.

Here the CDR3 DNA reads TGTGCCAGCAGCTTGGGAGTTACTGAAGCTTTCTTT. This sequence encodes CASSLGVTEAFF. The V call is TRBV5-4, the J call TRBJ1-1; unclear D gene. Per the germline V gene, CDR1 is SGHNT and CDR2 is YYREEE (reference sequence). Trimming shortened V by 0 bases and J by 5 bases, and 5 bases separated the two germline ends. This CDR3 is 12 amino acids long.

The V and J genes are TRBV5-5 and TRBJ2-2, with TRBD2 matching over 9 bases. V was clipped by 1 base and J by 6 bases; unmatched bases: 13. The CDR3 spans 18 residues. Germline CDR1 is SGHKS and CDR2 is YYEKEE (reference sequence). The CDR3 spells CASSLLVRGGPGAGELFF. The CDR3 DNA follows: TGTGCCAGCAGCTTGCTCGTGCGGGGGGGACCGGGAGCCGGGGAGCTGTTTTTT.

The rearrangement links TRBV18 to TRBJ2-1, with D perhaps TRBD1 (6 bases). The length of the CDR3 is 13 residues. The V end lost 4 bases, the J end lost 4 bases, and 8 bases lay between the germline ends. Germline values: CDR1 KGHSH, CDR2 LQKENI. This chain's CDR3 is CASSRGLYNEQFF. The CDR3 DNA is TGTGCCAGCTCACGGGGGCTTTACAATGAGCAGTTCTTC.

The chain carries TRBV12-3 or TRBV12-4 and TRBJ2-7, with D perhaps matching TRBD1 (6 bases). Trimming cost V 3 bases and J 2 bases, with 8 bases left between them. This CDR3 spans 13 amino acids. The CDR3, as DNA: TGTGCCAGCAGTTTGGGGGCTACCTACGAGCAGTACGTC. Translated, it gives CASSLGATYEQYV.

V gene TRBV28 combines with J gene TRBJ2-7, with unresolved D. V lost 6 bases and J 0 bases, leaving 12 bases between the germline ends. Germline CDR1 and CDR2: MDHEN and SYDVKM. The CDR3 is 14 residues long. This CDR3 is CASRLSINSYEQYF. In DNA, the CDR3 is TGTGCCAGCAGATTAAGCATTAACTCCTACGAGCAGTACTTC.

This clone has just one count. The chain combines TRBV3-1 (or the pseudogene TRBV3-2) with TRBJ2-2, with D possibly TRBD2 on 5 matching bases. The ends were cut back, 5 bases at V and 6 bases at J, with 16 bases in the middle. The CDR3 has 15 residues. CDR1 and CDR2 from the germline V gene are LGHDT and YNNKEL (reference sequence). CDR3 nucleotide sequence: TGTGCCAGCAGCAATATCGGGGTTCTCCCCGGGGAGCTGTTTTTT. Protein product: CASSNIGVLPGELFF.

This sequence joins TRBV29-1 and TRBJ2-1; D remains ambiguous. The CDR3 loop spans 12 amino acids. In germline, CDR1 is SQVTM, CDR2 ANQGSEA. V lost 1 base and J 8 bases, leaving 9 bases between the germline ends. CDR3 coding DNA: TGCAGCGTTGAAGGCGCACGGTATGAGCAGTTCTTC. Residues: CSVEGARYEQFF.

The rearrangement links TRBV6-4 to TRBJ1-1; weak D call: TRBD1 (5 bases). The germline V gene has CDR1 MRHNA and CDR2 SNTAGT. Trimming cost V 6 bases and J 3 bases, with 14 bases left between them. The CDR3 runs to 14 residues. CDR3 DNA sequence: TGTGCCAGCAGCCTCCGGGGCGGGGACACTGAAGCTTTCTTT. This encodes CASSLRGGDTEAFF.

This chain joins TRBV11-3 and TRBJ2-1; TRBD2 aligns across 9 bases. The CDR3 has 15 amino acids. Germline lookup yields CDR1 SGHNT and CDR2 YENEEA. V trimming: 0 bases; J trimming: 9 bases; junction bases outside the gene matches: 6. DNA of the CDR3: TGTGCCAGCAGCTTAGATGGCGGGGGGGCAGTTGAGCAGTTCTTC. This sequence encodes CASSLDGGGAVEQFF.

The V and J genes are TRBV6-6 and TRBJ2-3; tentatively, D is TRBD2 (6 bases). The V gene lost 6 bases and the J gene lost 2 bases, with 21 bases spanning the gap. The CDR3 consists of 17 residues. Per the germline V gene, CDR1 is MNHNY and CDR2 is SVGAGI (reference sequence). The CDR3 region is CASRRSGLLRPTDTQYF. In DNA form, the CDR3 reads TGTGCCAGCAGACGATCGGGACTCCTCCGACCCACAGATACGCAGTATTTT.

The DNA for the CDR3 is TGCGCCAGCAGCCAAGATGACAGTCCAGCCTATGGCTACACCTTC. Translating gives CASSQDDSPAYGYTF. This chain connects TRBV4-1 to TRBJ1-2; tentative D call: TRBD1 (5 bases). Looked up from germline, CDR1 is MGHRA and CDR2 is YSYEKL. V was trimmed by 0 bases and J by 4 bases, leaving 12 bases between them. CDR3 size: 15 residues.

For the CDR3, the DNA is TGCGCCAGCAGCTCGGGACTAGCGGGAGTGGAGACCCAGTACTTC. Translated, it gives CASSSGLAGVETQYF. The gene calls are TRBV5-1 and TRBJ2-5; TRBD2 matches 14 bases. The CDR3 length is 15 residues. Looked up from germline, CDR1 is SGHRS and CDR2 is YFSETQ. Trimming removed 3 bases from V and 5 bases from J; junction bases left unmatched: 3.

V usage is TRBV7-3 and J usage is TRBJ1-2; no firm D call. This CDR3 has 15 amino acids. Germline CDR1 and CDR2: SGHTA and FQGTGA. The V end lost 4 bases, the J end lost 4 bases, and 16 bases lay between the germline ends. The CDR3 coding sequence is TGTGCCAGCAGCTATCAACGGGGTACCTCCTATGGCTACACCTTC. Its translation is CASSYQRGTSYGYTF.

The rearrangement joins TRBV27 to TRBJ1-5; a possible D gene is TRBD1 (5 bases). CDR1 and CDR2 from the germline V gene are MNHEY and SMNVEV (reference sequence). The CDR3 is 15 residues long. V was pared by 6 bases and J by 0 bases, with 12 bases between. CDR3 nucleotides: TGTGCCAGCAGCCTTGGTAGGGGTAGCAATCAGCCCCAGCATTTT. Its protein product is CASSLGRGSNQPQHF.

CDR3 residues: CASSTRPGADTQYF. The CDR3 bases are TGTGCCAGCAGCACCCGGCCGGGGGCAGATACGCAGTATTTT. This chain uses TRBV4-2 with TRBJ2-3; D might be TRBD2 (6 bases). The germline V and J ends were trimmed by 5 bases and 4 bases, with 13 bases remaining between them. The CDR3 consists of 14 residues. From germline, CDR1 is LGHNA and CDR2 YNFKEQ.

V and J are TRBV5-6 and TRBJ2-7, with 11 nucleotides matching TRBD2. The trim removed 0 bases at V and 3 bases at J, leaving 8 bases unmatched. Germline CDR1 reads SGHDT; CDR2 reads YYEEEE. There are 17 residues in the CDR3. CDR3 DNA: TGTGCCAGCAGCTTGGGCCCTAGCGGGGGGAAGGGCTACGAGCAGTACTTC. Translating gives CASSLGPSGGKGYEQYF.

This chain connects TRBV20-1 to TRBJ1-5; D remains unclear. Germline assignment: CDR1 DFQATT and CDR2 SNEGSKA (reference sequence). The CDR3 is made up of 12 amino acids. The V gene lost 3 bases and the J gene lost 11 bases, with 14 bases spanning the gap. This CDR3 reads CSASIIPSAQHF. CDR3 coding DNA: TGCAGTGCTAGTATCATCCCCTCAGCCCAGCATTTT.

This clone was seen a handful of times. V and J are TRBV5-5 and TRBJ2-3; D possibly corresponds to TRBD1 (5 bases). CDR3 length: 15 amino acids. The germline V gene has CDR1 SGHKS and CDR2 YYEKEE (reference sequence). V was shortened by 2 bases and J by 6 bases, with 16 bases between the two germline ends. The CDR3 nucleotides are TGTGCCAGCAGCTTACAAGATGGGGCAGGGGATACGCAGTATTTT. Translated: CASSLQDGAGDTQYF.

V usage is TRBV12-5 and J usage is TRBJ2-1, with 8 nucleotides matching TRBD2. Germline V gene lookup returns CDR1 LGHNT and CDR2 FRNRAP. The V gene end was trimmed by 1 base and the J gene end by 6 bases; junction bases not matched to a gene: 8. CDR3 length equals 16 residues. CDR3 sequence: CASGLGASGSINEQFF. In DNA, the CDR3 is TGTGCTAGTGGTTTGGGGGCCAGCGGGAGTATCAATGAGCAGTTCTTC.

The V call is TRBV27, the J call TRBJ1-5, with D possibly being TRBD1 (5 bases). Germline V gives CDR1 MNHEY, CDR2 SMNVEV (reference sequence). The length of the CDR3 is 14 residues. The V end lost 2 bases, the J end lost 5 bases, and 10 bases lay between the germline ends. As DNA, the CDR3 is TGTGCCAGCAGTTTAACAGGAACCCATCAGCCCCAGCATTTT. Translating it yields CASSLTGTHQPQHF.